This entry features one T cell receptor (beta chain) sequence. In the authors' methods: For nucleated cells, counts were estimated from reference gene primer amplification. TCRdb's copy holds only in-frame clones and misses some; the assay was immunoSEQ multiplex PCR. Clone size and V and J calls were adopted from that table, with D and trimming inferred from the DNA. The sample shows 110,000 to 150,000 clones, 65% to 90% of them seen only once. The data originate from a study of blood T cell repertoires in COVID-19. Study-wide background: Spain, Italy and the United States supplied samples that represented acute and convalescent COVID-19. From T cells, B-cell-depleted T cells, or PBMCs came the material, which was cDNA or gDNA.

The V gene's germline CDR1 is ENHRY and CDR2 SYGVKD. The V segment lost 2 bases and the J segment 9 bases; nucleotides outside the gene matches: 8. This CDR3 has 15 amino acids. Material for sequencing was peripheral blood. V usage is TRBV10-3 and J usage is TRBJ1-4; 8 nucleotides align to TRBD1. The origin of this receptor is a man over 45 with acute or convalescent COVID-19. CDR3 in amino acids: CAISEAGQDLQKLFF. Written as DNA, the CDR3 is TGTGCCATCAGTGAGGCGGGACAGGATCTTCAAAAACTGTTTTTT.